Described below is a single T cell receptor beta chain sequence and its context. Its antigen is as yet unknown. CDR3 size: 14 residues. Trimming shortened V by 0 bases and J by 4 bases, and 9 bases separated the two germline ends. Germline V gives CDR1 MNHEY, CDR2 SMNVEV (reference sequence). The data originate from a study of monozygotic twins with cystic fibrosis. The wider study: Libraries were built from roughly 2.8 micrograms of fragmented DNA using roughly 15 PCR cycles.

Measured with immunoSEQ multiplex PCR; TCRdb has only the in-frame clones, and not every one. The sample holds approximately 10,000 clones, about 98% seen once. General study points: In 13 of 16 pairs, V gene usage was closest to the co-twin's.

Material: blood. The receptor was derived from a girl aged 2-10 years with cystic fibrosis. The rearrangement joins TRBV27 to TRBJ1-2, with D perhaps matching TRBD1 (6 bases). The CDR3 is CASSLSPGAYGYTF. In DNA, the CDR3 is TGTGCCAGCAGTTTATCACCAGGGGCCTATGGCTACACCTTC.